The T cell receptor (beta chain) under discussion was sequenced for a study of shared clonotypes between healthy human individuals. Study background: The donor group consisted of two women and a few men, aged 18 to 49.

The germline gives CDR1 SEHNR, CDR2 FQNEAQ (reference sequence). This CDR3 spans 19 amino acids. Trimming cost V 1 base and J 3 bases; bases outside gene matches: 13. To note about this clone: The antigen is unknown.

Evenly divided among several immunoSEQ plates was the genomic DNA of each subset. Original methodology: ImmunoSEQ supplied junction-only sequences lacking quality scores, so filtering was different. TCRdb's copy holds only in-frame clones and misses some; the assay was immunoSEQ multiplex PCR. That table is the source of V, J and clone size, and D and trimming were worked out from the DNA. Of just under 350,000 clones in the sample, less than 75% were seen once. Study-level findings and limits: The naive CD4 repertoires of several donors were compared, and around 4.9% of clonotypes were shared.

The sequenced sample was memory CD4+ T cells sorted from blood. The subset here: CD45RA-negative fraction. This clonotype originated in a man aged 25-40 years in good health. The J gene is TRBJ2-1, the V gene TRBV7-9; 9 nucleotides agree with TRBD2. The CDR3 region is CASSLVRAGGFVFYNEQFF. CDR3 sequence (DNA): TGTGCCAGCAGCTTAGTCCGAGCGGGAGGATTCGTTTTCTACAATGAGCAGTTCTTC.